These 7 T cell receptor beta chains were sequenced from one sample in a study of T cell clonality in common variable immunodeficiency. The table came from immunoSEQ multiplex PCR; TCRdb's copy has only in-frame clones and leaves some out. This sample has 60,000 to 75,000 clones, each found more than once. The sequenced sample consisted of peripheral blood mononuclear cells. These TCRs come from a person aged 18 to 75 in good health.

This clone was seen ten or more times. Partial CDR3 DNA: TGTGCCAGCAGCCGCGGGACTAGCGGGACCGAAGTGACC. Amino acid sequence: CASSRGTSGTEVT. The CDR3 reads in full as CASSRGTSGTEVTQYF. The chain links TRBV6-2 or TRBV6-3 to TRBJ2-5; the match to TRBD2 covers 13 bases. The read halts 3 residues ahead of the CDR3 end, with the missing end drawn from the germline J gene. Germline trimming cut 6 bases from V and 7 bases from J; bases unmatched to any gene: 11. Germline V gene sequence: CDR1 MNHEY, CDR2 SVGEGT. This CDR3 comprises 16 residues.

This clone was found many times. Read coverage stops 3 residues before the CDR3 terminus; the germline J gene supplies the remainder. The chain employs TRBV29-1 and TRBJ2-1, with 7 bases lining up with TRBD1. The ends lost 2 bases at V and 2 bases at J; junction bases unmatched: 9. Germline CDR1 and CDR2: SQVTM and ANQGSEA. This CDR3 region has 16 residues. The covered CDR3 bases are TGCAGCGTTGAATCCTTCAGACAGGGCGCCTACAATGAG. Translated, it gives CSVESFRQGAYNE. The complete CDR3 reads CSVESFRQGAYNEQFF.

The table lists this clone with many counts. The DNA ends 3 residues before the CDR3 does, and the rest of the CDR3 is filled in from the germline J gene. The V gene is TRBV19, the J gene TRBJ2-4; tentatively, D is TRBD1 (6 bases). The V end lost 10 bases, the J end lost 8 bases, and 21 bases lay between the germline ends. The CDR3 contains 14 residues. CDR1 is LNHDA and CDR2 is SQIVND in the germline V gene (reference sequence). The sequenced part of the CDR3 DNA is TGTGCCACCAAGAGACAGGCCTCTTCGGACATT. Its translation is CATKRQASSDI. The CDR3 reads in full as CATKRQASSDIQYF.

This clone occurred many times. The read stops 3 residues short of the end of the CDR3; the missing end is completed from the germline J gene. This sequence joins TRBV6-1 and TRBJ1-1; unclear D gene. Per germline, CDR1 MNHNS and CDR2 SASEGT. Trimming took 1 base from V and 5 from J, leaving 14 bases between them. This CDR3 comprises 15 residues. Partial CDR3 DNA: TGTGCCAGCAGTGAAGTATGGCAGGATGAAACTGAA. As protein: CASSEVWQDETE. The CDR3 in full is CASSEVWQDETEAFF.

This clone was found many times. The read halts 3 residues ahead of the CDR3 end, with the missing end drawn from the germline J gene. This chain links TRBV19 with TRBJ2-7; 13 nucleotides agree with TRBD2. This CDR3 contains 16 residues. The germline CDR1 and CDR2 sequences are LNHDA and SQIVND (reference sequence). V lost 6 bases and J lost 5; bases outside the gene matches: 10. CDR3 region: CASRLGTSGTLDEQYF. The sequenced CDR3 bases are TGTGCCAGTAGACTAGGGACTAGCGGGACCCTCGACGAG.

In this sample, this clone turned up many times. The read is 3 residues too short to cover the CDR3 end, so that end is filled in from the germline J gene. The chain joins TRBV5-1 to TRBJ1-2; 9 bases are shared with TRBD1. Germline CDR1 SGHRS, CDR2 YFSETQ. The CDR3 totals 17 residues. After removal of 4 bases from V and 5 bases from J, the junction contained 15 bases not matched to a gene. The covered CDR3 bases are TGCGCCAGCAGCCCTAGGACAGGGGACTTCTTTACTTATGGC. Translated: CASSPRTGDFFTYG. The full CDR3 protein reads CASSPRTGDFFTYGYTF.

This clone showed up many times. The covered CDR3 bases are TGTGCCAGCACCATATCGGGACAGGCGAATTCACCC. It yields the protein CASTISGQANSP. The entire CDR3 sequence reads CASTISGQANSPLHF. The chain recombines TRBV3-1 (or the pseudogene TRBV3-2) with TRBJ1-6; 8 bases match TRBD1. The sequenced fragment ends 3 residues before the CDR3 boundary, so the rest is inferred from the germline J gene. The V and J ends lost 7 bases and 7 bases, in that order; junction bases with no gene match: 9. The CDR3 has 15 residues. Germline lookup yields CDR1 LGHDT and CDR2 YNNKEL (reference sequence).